This is a list of T cell receptor beta chains from one sample in a study of blood T cells in healthy people across ages. TCRdb recomputed calls from the 5' RACE reads with MiXCR, one row per CDR3 protein. The sample lists hundreds of thousands of distinct CDR3 sequences; around 30% were seen once. Sequencing input: blood. These TCRs come from a woman in her 70s in good health. The CDR3 runs from the conserved cysteine through the conserved F or W. The D gene is left open where the match is weak. Only some rows state a clone size, as once, few, many or a class for expanded clones.

TRBV3-1	-	TRBJ2-1	-	TGTGCCAGCAGCCAAACCCAACAGATTACCTACAATGAGCAGTTCTTC	CASSQTQQITYNEQFF
TRBV20-1	-	TRBJ2-7	-	TGCAGTGCTAGAGATCAGGCGGGGTCCTACGAGCAGTACTTC	CSARDQAGSYEQYF
TRBV25-1	-	TRBJ2-2	-	TGTGCCAGCAGTGAAATGGACGGGGCGAGGACCGGGGAGCTGTTTTTT	CASSEMDGARTGELFF
TRBV20-1	-	TRBJ1-1	-	TGCAGTGGGGACGGAGACACTGAAGCTTTCTTT	CSGDGDTEAFF
TRBV7-2	TRBD1	TRBJ1-4	many	TGTGCCAGCAGTATTCAGGGGGGGCCGAATGAAAAACTGTTTTTT	CASSIQGGPNEKLFF
TRBV13	TRBD1	TRBJ2-7	few	TGTGCCAGCAGCAGGGGACAGTTAACCTACGAGCAGTACTTC	CASSRGQLTYEQYF
TRBV5-1	TRBD1	TRBJ2-1	many	TGCGCCAGCAGTTCCGGGACAGGGAATTACAATGAGCAGTTCTTC	CASSSGTGNYNEQFF
TRBV5-1	-	TRBJ2-5	many	TGCGCCAGCAGCTCCGCCCGTGGAGAGACCCAGTACTTC	CASSSARGETQYF
TRBV27	-	TRBJ2-4	-	TGTGCCAGCAGGAAAACAGGGAGCCTTAAAAACATTCAGTACTTC	CASRKTGSLKNIQYF
TRBV3-1	-	TRBJ2-7	few	TGTGCCAGCAGCCAACCAGGCGGTTATTCGTACTTC	CASSQPGGYSYF
TRBV27	TRBD2	TRBJ2-1	few	TGTGCCAGCAGTACCGACACTAGCGGGATTTACAATGAGCAGTTCTTC	CASSTDTSGIYNEQFF
TRBV5-1	-	TRBJ1-2	-	TGCGCCAGCAGCGTGGACAACCTCCCCATCTATGGCTACACCTTC	CASSVDNLPIYGYTF
TRBV5-1	-	TRBJ1-4	few	TGCGCCAGCAAGGAGGGGCCCCGGGCTAATGAAAAACTGTTTTTT	CASKEGPRANEKLFF
TRBV28	-	TRBJ1-1	-	TGTGCCAGCAGTACACAACAGGGTAGGGACACTGAAGCTTTCTTT	CASSTQQGRDTEAFF
TRBV3-1	-	TRBJ2-1	-	TGTGCCAGCAGCCAAGGTAGGGTCCACAATGAGCAGTTCTTC	CASSQGRVHNEQFF
TRBV5-6	TRBD1	TRBJ2-5	-	TGTGCCAGCAGGCCCGGGACAGTGACGTTGGAGACCCAGTACTTC	CASRPGTVTLETQYF
TRBV12-5	-	TRBJ1-2	few	TGTGCTAGTGGTTTGTGGCCACAAACCTATGGCTACACCTTC	CASGLWPQTYGYTF
TRBV28	-	TRBJ1-5	-	TGTGCCAGCAGTTTCCCTCTGTTGGGGGAGGCGGATCAGTCCCAGCATTTT	CASSFPLLGEADQSQHF
TRBV7-3	-	TRBJ2-1	few	TGTGCCAGCAGCTTAATCGGTGGGTACAATGAGCAGTTCTTC	CASSLIGGYNEQFF
TRBV9	TRBD1	TRBJ1-2	few	TGTGCCAGCAGCCCAGGGGGTCAGGGGTCTGGCTACACCTTC	CASSPGGQGSGYTF
TRBV20-1	-	TRBJ1-2	-	TGCAGTGCTAGGTTCCGTCCGGGGGGCTACACCTTC	CSARFRPGGYTF
TRBV20-1	-	TRBJ2-1	few	TGCAGTGCTAGCGGCTCTAGCTCCTACAATGAGCAGTTCTTC	CSASGSSSYNEQFF
TRBV20-1	TRBD2	TRBJ2-5	few	TGCAGTGCTAGAGATTCGCACACTGGACTAGCGGGCCCCAAAGAGACCCAGTACTTC	CSARDSHTGLAGPKETQYF
TRBV29-1	-	TRBJ2-1	few	TGCAGCGACGACGGGGGAAGCTCCTACAATGAGCAGTTCTTC	CSDDGGSSYNEQFF
TRBV7-8	-	TRBJ2-7	few	TGTGCCAGCAGCCTCCGGGTCTCCCTCTCCTACGAGCAGTACTTC	CASSLRVSLSYEQYF
TRBV29-1	-	TRBJ2-7	-	TGCAGCGTTGCCGGGACAAAGGACTCCTACGAGCAGTACTTC	CSVAGTKDSYEQYF
TRBV6-2/TRBV6-3	-	TRBJ2-7	few	TGTGCCAGCAGTTACCAACTCGGGCAGTACTTC	CASSYQLGQYF
TRBV7-7	-	TRBJ2-2	-	TGTGCTAGCAGCCGGGACCGCACCGGGGAGCTGTTTTTT	CASSRDRTGELFF
TRBV3-1	TRBD2	TRBJ2-7	few	TGTGCCAGCAGCCAGAGCGGGAGTGGGTACGAGCAGTACTTC	CASSQSGSGYEQYF
TRBV28	-	TRBJ2-2	-	TGTGCCAGCCAAAGGACGACCGGGGAGCTGTTTTTT	CASQRTTGELFF
TRBV20-1	-	TRBJ2-2	-	TGCAGTGCTATCGGTGGCGCCGGGGAGCTGTTTTTT	CSAIGGAGELFF
TRBV12-3/TRBV12-4	-	TRBJ1-4	-	TGTGCCAGCAGTCCCTCACTACAGGGTACTAATGAAAAACTGTTTTTT	CASSPSLQGTNEKLFF
TRBV5-6	-	TRBJ2-5	-	TGTGCCAGCAGCTTGGGGGACATTCCTTCGACCCAGTACTTC	CASSLGDIPSTQYF
TRBV9	-	TRBJ1-5	-	TGTGCCAGCAGCGTTAACGTGGGTAGCAATCAGCCCCAGCATTTT	CASSVNVGSNQPQHF
TRBV20-1	-	TRBJ2-7	-	TGCAGTGCAACCGGTTTCGGACAGAGTTACGAGCAGTACTTC	CSATGFGQSYEQYF
TRBV20-1	-	TRBJ2-1	few	TGCAGTGCAGAGAAGCGTAACTCCTACAATGAGCAGTTCTTC	CSAEKRNSYNEQFF
TRBV20-1	-	TRBJ2-5	once	TGCAGTGCTAGAGTTTCGGCCGGGGAAGAGACCCAGTACTTC	CSARVSAGEETQYF
TRBV6-5	TRBD2	TRBJ2-3	-	TGTGCCAGCAGCGGTACTAGCGGGAGGGCCCCTACGCAGTATTTT	CASSGTSGRAPTQYF
TRBV14	TRBD1	TRBJ2-7	-	TGTGCCAGCAGCCTCAGACAGGGGGCAGCCTTC	CASSLRQGAAF
TRBV7-2	TRBD1	TRBJ1-1	few	TGTGCCAGCAGCTTAGGGGGACAGATGAACACTGAAGCTTTCTTT	CASSLGGQMNTEAFF
TRBV6-2/TRBV6-3	-	TRBJ2-1	-	TGTGCCAGCAGTTATTCTCCGAGCCCCCCTGAGCAGTTCTTC	CASSYSPSPPEQFF
TRBV7-3	-	TRBJ2-5	few	TGTGCCAGCAGCTTATCCCCCCAAGAGACCCAGTACTTC	CASSLSPQETQYF
TRBV25-1	-	TRBJ2-1	-	TGTGCCAGCAGTGAATATAAAGCGCACAATGAGCAGTTCTTC	CASSEYKAHNEQFF
TRBV7-2	TRBD2	TRBJ2-1	-	TGTGCCAGCAGTGGGGGGGGACTGGCCTACAATGAGCAGTTCTTC	CASSGGGLAYNEQFF
TRBV5-1	TRBD2	TRBJ2-1	few	TGCGCCAGCAGCCTTTCCGGGACTAGCCCCTACAATGAGCAGTTCTTC	CASSLSGTSPYNEQFF
TRBV5-1	-	TRBJ1-5	few	TGCGCCAGCAGCGAACAGGGCCCTCTGGGAGCCCAGCATTTT	CASSEQGPLGAQHF
TRBV2	-	TRBJ2-2	-	TGTGCCAGCGGGAAGACCTTGAGGGAGCTGTTTTTT	CASGKTLRELFF
TRBV20-1	-	TRBJ1-4	-	TGCAGTGCCAAGGATTGGGTCAGCAAAACGATTAATGAAAAACTGTTTTTT	CSAKDWVSKTINEKLFF
TRBV29-1	TRBD1	TRBJ2-1	once	TGCAGCGCTACGGGACAGGCGTACAATGAGCAGTTCTTC	CSATGQAYNEQFF
TRBV28	TRBD1	TRBJ2-7	few	TGTGCCAGCGTCCAACCCAGGGGGTTCCACGAGCAGTACTTC	CASVQPRGFHEQYF
TRBV28	-	TRBJ2-5	many	TGTGCCAGCAGTTTCGGCCGGTCAAAAGAGACCCAGTACTTC	CASSFGRSKETQYF
TRBV2	TRBD1	TRBJ1-2	few	TGTGCCAGCAGTGCCCTACAGGGGGCATCCTATGGCTACACCTTC	CASSALQGASYGYTF
TRBV7-3	-	TRBJ2-3	many	TGTGCCAGCAGCTTAGGGGGCACAGATACGCAGTATTTT	CASSLGGTDTQYF
TRBV6-6	TRBD1	TRBJ1-1	-	TGTGCCAGCAGTACACCGGACAGGGCGGTTGAAGCTTTCTTT	CASSTPDRAVEAFF
TRBV9	-	TRBJ1-2	few	TGTGCCAGCAGCGTAGATGATGAGCCCCGGGGCTCCTATGGCTACACCTTC	CASSVDDEPRGSYGYTF